This entry is about one T cell receptor beta chain. Its specificity is not known. The data stem from a study of beta chain features in type 1 diabetes. Findings of the study overall: A potential PCR bias toward shorter templates would be equal in patient and control samples. Compared with healthy donors, patients appeared to share more similar naive, central memory and regulatory TCRB repertoires.

The CDR3 spans 14 residues. Germline values: CDR1 SGHDN, CDR2 FVKESK. The ends were cut back, 4 bases at V and 6 bases at J, with 12 bases in the middle. Investigators reverse transcribed all isolated RNA, so they sequenced expressed TCRB transcripts. The protocol was immunoSEQ multiplex PCR, while the TCRdb copy is restricted to in-frame clones and leaves out a portion. The sample holds hundreds of thousands of clones, about 14% seen once. The chain uses TRBV14 and TRBJ2-2; D possibly matches TRBD1 or TRBD2 (5 bases each). The TCR sequence derives from a man younger than 35 in good health. Sequencing was done on a sample of naive CD4+ T cells from blood. Here the CDR3 DNA reads TGTGCCAGCAGCCGGCGCTTGGGGGCCGGGGAGCTGTTTTTT. It yields the protein CASSRRLGAGELFF. The full variable domain, in which reference TRBV14 and TRBJ2-2 provide the parts outside the CDR3, is EAGVTQFPSHSVIEKGQTVTLRCDPISGHDNLYWYRRVMGKEIKFLLHFVKESKQDESGMPNNRFLAERTGGTYSTLKVQPAELEDSGVYFCASSRRLGAGELFFGEGSRLTVL.